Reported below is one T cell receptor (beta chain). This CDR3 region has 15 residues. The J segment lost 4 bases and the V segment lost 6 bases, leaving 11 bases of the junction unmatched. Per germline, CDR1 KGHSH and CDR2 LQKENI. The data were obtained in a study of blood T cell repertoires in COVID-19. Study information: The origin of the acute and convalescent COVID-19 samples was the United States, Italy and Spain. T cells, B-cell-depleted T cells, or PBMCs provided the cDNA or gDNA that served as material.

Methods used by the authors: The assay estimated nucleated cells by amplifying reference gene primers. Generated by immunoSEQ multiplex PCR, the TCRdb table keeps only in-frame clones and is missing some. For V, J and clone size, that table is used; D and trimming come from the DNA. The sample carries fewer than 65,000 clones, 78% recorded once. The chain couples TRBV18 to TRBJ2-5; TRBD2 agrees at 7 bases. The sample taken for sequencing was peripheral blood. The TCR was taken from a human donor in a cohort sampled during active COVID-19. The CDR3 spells CASSLGQRGIETQYF. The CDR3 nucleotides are TGTGCCAGCTCCCTGGGTCAGCGGGGCATAGAGACCCAGTACTTC. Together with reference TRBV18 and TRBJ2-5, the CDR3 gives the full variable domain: NAGVMQNPRHLVRRRGQEARLRCSPMKGHSHVYWYRQLPEEGLKFMVYLQKENIIDESGMPKERFSAEFPKEGPSILRIQQVVRGDSAAYFCASSLGQRGIETQYFGPGTRLLVL.